One sample yielded the 17 T cell receptor beta chains listed below, sequenced in a study of blood T cell repertoires in COVID-19. The table came from immunoSEQ multiplex PCR; TCRdb's copy has only in-frame clones and leaves some out. The data show some 310,000 clones, with over 85% seen just once and roughly a tenth held by the top ten. The specimen sequenced was PBMCs or T cells enriched from blood (not recorded which). These receptors were collected from a woman aged 25 to 39 who had recovered from COVID-19.

The chain combines TRBV13 with TRBJ2-7; D is possibly TRBD1 (6 bases). Germline V gene lookup returns CDR1 PRHDT and CDR2 FYEKMQ (reference sequence). V was pared by 2 bases and J by 4 bases, with 27 bases between. The CDR3 sequence is 19 residues long. CDR3 nucleotides: TGTGCCAGCAGCTTACGACAAGCCCGCTACGGGACAATGTTGTACGAGCAGTACTTC. Translated, it gives CASSLRQARYGTMLYEQYF.

V gene TRBV4-3 combines with J gene TRBJ1-6; the D gene is possibly TRBD1 (6 bases). This CDR3 comprises 17 residues. Germline CDR1 LGHNA, CDR2 YSLEER. Trimming stripped 0 bases from V and 8 bases from J, with 17 bases between. Written as DNA, the CDR3 is TGCGCCAGCAGCCAAGATAGTTCGCAGGGGTTGGATTCACCCCTCCACTTT. Translated: CASSQDSSQGLDSPLHF.

The gene calls are TRBV9 and TRBJ2-3, with 8 bases aligning to TRBD2. The junction had 14 bases not matched to a gene; V was cut back by 3 bases and J by 2 bases. Germline CDR1 SGDLS, CDR2 YYNGEE. The CDR3 has 18 residues. The CDR3 DNA reads TGTGCCAGCAGCGGGAGAGGGGAAGGCGGACTAGCCACAGATACGCAGTATTTT. Translated: CASSGRGEGGLATDTQYF.

This sequence joins TRBV9 and TRBJ2-3, with a tentative D call TRBD1 (6 bases). Trimming cost V 2 bases and J 2 bases, with 9 bases left between them. Germline V CDR1 and CDR2: SGDLS, YYNGEE. The CDR3 covers 14 residues. CDR3 bases: TGTGCCAGCAGCGTCTCAGGGGACACAGATACGCAGTATTTT. Its translation is CASSVSGDTDTQYF.

The chain links TRBV18 to TRBJ1-5, with D perhaps matching TRBD1 (5 bases). This CDR3 has 16 residues. CDR1 is KGHSH and CDR2 is LQKENI in the germline V gene. The ends were cut back, 4 bases at V and 0 bases at J, with 13 bases in the middle. The CDR3 here is CASSRRGGFSNQPQHF. The DNA for the CDR3 is TGTGCCAGCTCACGCCGGGGGGGTTTTAGCAATCAGCCCCAGCATTTT.

The rearrangement joins TRBV6-6 to TRBJ1-2; D is ambiguous. Germline loops: CDR1 MNHNY, CDR2 SVGAGI (reference sequence). The length of the CDR3 is 13 residues. The ends were cut back, 8 bases at V and 2 bases at J, with 12 bases in the middle. CDR3 protein: CASFLGQNYGYTF. CDR3 DNA sequence: TGTGCCAGCTTCCTTGGCCAGAACTATGGCTACACCTTC.

The CDR3 sequence: CASSLGGERYQPQHF. The CDR3 DNA sequence: TGTGCCAGCAGCTTAGGTGGGGAGCGGTATCAGCCCCAGCATTTT. The gene calls are TRBV7-2 and TRBJ1-5; no definite D call. V shed 1 base and J shed 5 bases, with 12 bases lying between them. CDR3 size: 15 residues. The germline V gene has CDR1 SGHTA and CDR2 FQGNSA.

V and J are TRBV3-1 (or the pseudogene TRBV3-2) and TRBJ1-1; 8 bases map to TRBD1. After removal of 4 bases from V and 5 bases from J, the junction contained 6 bases not matched to a gene. The germline V gene encodes CDR1 LGHDT and CDR2 YNNKEL (reference sequence). The CDR3 has 14 amino acids. CDR3 protein: CASSPHTGGTEAFF. The CDR3 nucleotides are TGTGCCAGCAGCCCCCACACAGGGGGGACTGAAGCTTTCTTT.

The rearrangement links TRBV4-2 to TRBJ1-1; D call uncertain. The CDR3 totals 12 residues. Trimming cost V 1 base and J 8 bases, with 8 bases left between them. Germline V gene sequence: CDR1 LGHNA, CDR2 YNFKEQ. The CDR3 spells CASSQGETEAFF. In DNA form, the CDR3 reads TGTGCCAGCAGCCAAGGGGAGACAGAAGCTTTCTTT.

The chain uses TRBV10-3 and TRBJ2-2; a possible D gene is TRBD1 (5 bases). The germline V gene encodes CDR1 ENHRY and CDR2 SYGVKD. V was clipped by 3 bases and J by 0 bases, with 11 bases between them. This CDR3 region has 16 residues. In DNA form, the CDR3 reads TGTGCCATCAGTGATCCGGACAAATCGAACACCGGGGAGCTGTTTTTT. It is translated as CAISDPDKSNTGELFF.

J is TRBJ1-1 and V is TRBV25-1; D unresolved. V was shortened by 1 base and J by 1 base, with 10 bases between the two germline ends. This CDR3 has 15 residues. Germline CDR1 reads MGHDK; CDR2 reads SYGVNS. The CDR3: CASSESRHSNTEAFF. CDR3 DNA: TGTGCCAGCAGTGAATCAAGACACTCGAACACTGAAGCTTTCTTT.

This clone was counted a few times. The J gene is TRBJ1-3, the V gene TRBV28, with 7 bases identical to TRBD1. Germline CDR1 MDHEN, CDR2 SYDVKM. CDR3 length: 16 residues. Trimming cost V 7 bases and J 0 bases; bases outside gene matches: 9. The CDR3 DNA reads as TGTGCCAGCACCCTCGGACAGGTGGGCTCTGGAAACACCATATATTTT. It specifies CASTLGQVGSGNTIYF.

The chain carries TRBV4-1 and TRBJ2-5; no firm D call. The V and J ends lost 0 bases and 4 bases respectively, with 24 bases between them. The CDR3 runs 19 residues. Germline assignment: CDR1 MGHRA and CDR2 YSYEKL. This chain's CDR3 is CASSQEYSVGSPSGETQYF. The CDR3 nucleotides are TGCGCCAGCAGCCAAGAGTATTCTGTGGGCTCACCCTCAGGAGAGACCCAGTACTTC.

This rearrangement joins TRBV2 to TRBJ2-5; a weak D match, TRBD1 (6 bases). The germline V gene encodes CDR1 SNHLY and CDR2 FYNNEI. V dropped 8 bases and J dropped 2 bases, with 12 bases sitting between them. The CDR3 consists of 13 residues. The CDR3 DNA is TGTGCCAGCCATCGTACAGGGCAAGAGACCCAGTACTTC. It codes for CASHRTGQETQYF.

The V call is TRBV20-1, the J call TRBJ1-1; the D is unclear. V lost 7 bases to trimming and J lost 1 base, with 7 bases between them. The CDR3 has 11 residues. Germline CDR1 is DFQATT and CDR2 is SNEGSKA (reference sequence). The CDR3 reads CSGWQNTEAFF. CDR3 sequence (DNA): TGCAGTGGGTGGCAGAACACTGAAGCTTTCTTT.

This rearrangement joins TRBV28 to TRBJ2-7, with 11 bases lining up with TRBD1. J lost 5 bases, V lost 2 bases, and 2 bases had no gene match. Germline V lookup: CDR1 MDHEN, CDR2 SYDVKM. The CDR3 runs 14 residues. The CDR3 nucleotides are TGTGCCAGCAGTTTAGCGGGACAGGGGGACGAGCAGTACTTC. Translating gives CASSLAGQGDEQYF.

The chain carries TRBV12-5 and TRBJ2-5; TRBD1 matches 9 bases. Germline values: CDR1 LGHNT, CDR2 FRNRAP. The CDR3 length is 17 residues. The trim removed 3 bases at V and 0 bases at J, leaving 8 bases unmatched. The DNA for the CDR3 is TGTGCTAGTGGTTTAGATTCATGGGACAGGGACCAAGAGACCCAGTACTTC. The encoded protein is CASGLDSWDRDQETQYF.